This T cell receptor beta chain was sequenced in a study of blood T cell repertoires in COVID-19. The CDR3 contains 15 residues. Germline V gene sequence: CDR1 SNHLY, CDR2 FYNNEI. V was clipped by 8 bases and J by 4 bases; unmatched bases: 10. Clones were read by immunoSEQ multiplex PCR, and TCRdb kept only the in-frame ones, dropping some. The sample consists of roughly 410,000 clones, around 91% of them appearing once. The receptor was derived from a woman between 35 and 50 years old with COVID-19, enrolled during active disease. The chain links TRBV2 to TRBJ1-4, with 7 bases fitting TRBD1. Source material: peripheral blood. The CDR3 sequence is CASGAQGQFNEKLFF. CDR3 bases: TGTGCCAGCGGGGCTCAGGGACAGTTTAATGAAAAACTGTTTTTT.